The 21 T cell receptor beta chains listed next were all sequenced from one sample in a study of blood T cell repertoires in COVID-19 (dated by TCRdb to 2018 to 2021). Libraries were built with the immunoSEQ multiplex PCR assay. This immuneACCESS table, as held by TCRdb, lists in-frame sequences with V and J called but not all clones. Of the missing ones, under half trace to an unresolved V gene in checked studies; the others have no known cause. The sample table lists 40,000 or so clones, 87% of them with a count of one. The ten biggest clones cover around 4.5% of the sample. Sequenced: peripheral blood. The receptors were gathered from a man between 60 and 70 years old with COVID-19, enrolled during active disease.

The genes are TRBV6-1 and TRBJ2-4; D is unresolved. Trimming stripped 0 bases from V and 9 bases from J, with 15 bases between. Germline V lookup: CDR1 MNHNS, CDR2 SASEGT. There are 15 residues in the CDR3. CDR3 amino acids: CASSEAGSLASIQYF. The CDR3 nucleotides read TGTGCCAGCAGTGAAGCCGGCAGCCTCGCTAGCATTCAGTACTTC.

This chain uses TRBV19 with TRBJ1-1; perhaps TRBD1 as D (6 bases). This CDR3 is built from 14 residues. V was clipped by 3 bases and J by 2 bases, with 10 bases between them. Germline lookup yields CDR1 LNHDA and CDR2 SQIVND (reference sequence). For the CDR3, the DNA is TGTGCCAGTAGTATCCGACAGGTTAACACTGAAGCTTTCTTT. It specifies CASSIRQVNTEAFF.

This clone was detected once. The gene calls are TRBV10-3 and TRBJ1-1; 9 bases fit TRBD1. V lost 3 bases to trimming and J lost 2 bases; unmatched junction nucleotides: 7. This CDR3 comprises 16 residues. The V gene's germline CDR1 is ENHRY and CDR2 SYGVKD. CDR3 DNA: TGTGCCATCAGTGACTCTTGGGACAGGGTAAACACTGAAGCTTTCTTT. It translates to CAISDSWDRVNTEAFF.

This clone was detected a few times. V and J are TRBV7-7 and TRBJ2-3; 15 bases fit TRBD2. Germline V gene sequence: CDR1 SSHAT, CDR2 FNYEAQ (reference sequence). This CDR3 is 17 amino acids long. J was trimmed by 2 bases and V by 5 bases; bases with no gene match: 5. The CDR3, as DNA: TGTGCCAGCAGCAAAGGACTAGCGGGAGGGCTCACAGATACGCAGTATTTT. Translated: CASSKGLAGGLTDTQYF.

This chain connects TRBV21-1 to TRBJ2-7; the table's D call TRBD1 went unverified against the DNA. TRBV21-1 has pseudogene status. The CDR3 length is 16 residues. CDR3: CASSKSPTGIRYEQYF. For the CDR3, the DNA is TGTGCCAGCAGCAAAAGCCCGACAGGGATTCGCTACGAGCAGTACTTC.

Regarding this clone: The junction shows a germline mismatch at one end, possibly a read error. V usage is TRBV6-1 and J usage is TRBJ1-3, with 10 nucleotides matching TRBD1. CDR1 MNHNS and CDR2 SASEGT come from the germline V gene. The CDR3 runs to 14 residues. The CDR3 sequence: CASSEALLGTGEHF. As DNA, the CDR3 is TGTGCCAGCAGTGAAGCGCTTCTTGGGACAGGGGAACATTTT.

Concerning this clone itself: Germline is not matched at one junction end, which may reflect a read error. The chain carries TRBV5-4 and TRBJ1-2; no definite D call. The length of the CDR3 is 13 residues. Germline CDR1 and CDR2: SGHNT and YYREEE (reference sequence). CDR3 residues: CASSLDSDYGYTF. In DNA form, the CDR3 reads TGTGCCAGCAGCTTGGACAGCGACTATGGCTACACTTTC.

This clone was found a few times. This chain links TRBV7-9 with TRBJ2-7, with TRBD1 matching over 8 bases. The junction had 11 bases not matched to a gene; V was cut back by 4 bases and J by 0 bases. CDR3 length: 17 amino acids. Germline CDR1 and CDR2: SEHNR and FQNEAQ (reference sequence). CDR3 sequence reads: CASSSNDRGLSSYEQYF. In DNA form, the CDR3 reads TGTGCCAGCAGCTCGAACGACAGGGGTCTAAGCTCCTACGAGCAGTACTTC.

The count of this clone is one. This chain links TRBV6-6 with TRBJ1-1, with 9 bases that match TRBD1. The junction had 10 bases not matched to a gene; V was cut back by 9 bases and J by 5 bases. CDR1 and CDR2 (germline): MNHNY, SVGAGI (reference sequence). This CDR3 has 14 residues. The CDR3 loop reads CASYQADRGTEAFF. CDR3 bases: TGTGCCAGTTACCAAGCGGACAGGGGTACTGAAGCTTTCTTT.

This CDR3 reads CASSNRGSGANVLTF. The CDR3 DNA reads as TGTGCCAGCAGTAACAGGGGATCTGGGGCCAACGTCCTGACTTTC. V and J are TRBV28 and TRBJ2-6, with 7 positions matching TRBD1. This CDR3 has 15 amino acids. V shed 5 bases and J 1 base; nucleotides not matched to a gene: 2. Germline CDR1 and CDR2: MDHEN and SYDVKM.

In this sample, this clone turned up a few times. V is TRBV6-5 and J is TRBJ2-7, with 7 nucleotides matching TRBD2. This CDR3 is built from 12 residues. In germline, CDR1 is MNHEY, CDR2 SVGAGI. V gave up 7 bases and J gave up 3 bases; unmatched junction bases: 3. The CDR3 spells CASTGEGYEQYF. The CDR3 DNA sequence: TGTGCCAGCACTGGGGAGGGCTACGAGCAGTACTTC.

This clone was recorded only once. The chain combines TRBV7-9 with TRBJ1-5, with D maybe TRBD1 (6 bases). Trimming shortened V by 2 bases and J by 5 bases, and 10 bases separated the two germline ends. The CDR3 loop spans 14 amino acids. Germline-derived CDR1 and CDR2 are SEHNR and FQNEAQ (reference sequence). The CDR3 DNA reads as TGTGCCAGCAGCTTAAGTTCAGGGGATCAGCCCCAGCATTTT. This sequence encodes CASSLSSGDQPQHF.

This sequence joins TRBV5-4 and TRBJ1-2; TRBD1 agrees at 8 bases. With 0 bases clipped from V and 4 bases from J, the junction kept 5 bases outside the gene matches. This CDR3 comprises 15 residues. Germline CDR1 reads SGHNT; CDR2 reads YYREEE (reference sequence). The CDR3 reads CASSLGQGRGYGYTF. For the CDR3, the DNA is TGTGCCAGCAGCTTGGGACAGGGGAGGGGCTATGGCTACACCTTC.

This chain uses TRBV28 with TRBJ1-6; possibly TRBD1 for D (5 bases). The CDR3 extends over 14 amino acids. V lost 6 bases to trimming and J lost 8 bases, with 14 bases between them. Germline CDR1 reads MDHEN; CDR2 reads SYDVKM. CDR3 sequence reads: CASRFRDSDSPLHF. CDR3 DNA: TGTGCCAGCAGATTCAGGGATAGTGATTCACCCCTCCACTTT.

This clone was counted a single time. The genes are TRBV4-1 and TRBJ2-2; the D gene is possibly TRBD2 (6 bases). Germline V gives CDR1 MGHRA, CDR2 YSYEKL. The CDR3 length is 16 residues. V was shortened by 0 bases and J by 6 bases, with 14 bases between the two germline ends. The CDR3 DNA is TGCGCCAGCAGCCAAGAACTAGCCATTAGCGCCGGGGAGCTGTTTTTT. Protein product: CASSQELAISAGELFF.

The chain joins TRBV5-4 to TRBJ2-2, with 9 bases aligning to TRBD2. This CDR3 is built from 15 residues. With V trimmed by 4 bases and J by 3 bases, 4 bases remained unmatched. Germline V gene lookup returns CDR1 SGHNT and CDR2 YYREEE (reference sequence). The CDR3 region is CASSMTSGYTGELFF. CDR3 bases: TGTGCCAGCAGCATGACTAGCGGATACACCGGGGAGCTGTTTTTT.

The CDR3 DNA reads TGTGCTTCGACACAGGGTTTGGAGACCCAGTACTTC. Encoded protein: CASTQGLETQYF. The rearrangement links TRBV30 to TRBJ2-5; possible D gene TRBD1, 6 bases. Germline V gene sequence: CDR1 GTSNPN, CDR2 SVGIG (reference sequence). The length of the CDR3 is 12 residues.

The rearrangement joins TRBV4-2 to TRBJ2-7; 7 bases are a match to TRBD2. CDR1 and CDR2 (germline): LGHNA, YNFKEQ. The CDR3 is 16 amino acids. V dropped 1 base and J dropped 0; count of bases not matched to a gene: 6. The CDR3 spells CASSQASGDHSYEQYF. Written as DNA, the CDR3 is TGTGCCAGCAGCCAAGCAAGCGGGGACCACTCCTACGAGCAGTACTTC.

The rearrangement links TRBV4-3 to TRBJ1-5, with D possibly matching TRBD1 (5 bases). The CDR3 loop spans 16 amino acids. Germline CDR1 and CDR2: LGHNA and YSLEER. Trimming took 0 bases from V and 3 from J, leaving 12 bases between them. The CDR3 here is CASSQDTGGYNQPQHF. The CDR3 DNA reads TGCGCCAGCAGCCAAGATACCGGGGGGTACAATCAGCCCCAGCATTTT.

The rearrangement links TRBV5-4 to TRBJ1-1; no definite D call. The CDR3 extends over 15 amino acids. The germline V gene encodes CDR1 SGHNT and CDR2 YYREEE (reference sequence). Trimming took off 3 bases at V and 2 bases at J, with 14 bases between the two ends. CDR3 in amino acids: CASSSNALVNTEAFF. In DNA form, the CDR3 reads TGTGCCAGCAGCTCCAACGCGTTAGTTAACACTGAAGCTTTCTTT.

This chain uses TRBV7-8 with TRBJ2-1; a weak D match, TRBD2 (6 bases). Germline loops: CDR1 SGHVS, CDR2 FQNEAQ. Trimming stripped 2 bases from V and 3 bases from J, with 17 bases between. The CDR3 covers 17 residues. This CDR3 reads CASSLSYMRDVYNEQFF. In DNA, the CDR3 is TGTGCCAGCAGCTTAAGTTATATGCGGGACGTCTACAATGAGCAGTTCTTC. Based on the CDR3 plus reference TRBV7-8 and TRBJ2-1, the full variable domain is GAGVSQSPRYKVAKRGQDVALRCDPISGHVSLFWYQQALGQGPEFLTYFQNEAQLDKSGLPSDRFFAERPEGSVSTLKIQRTQQEDSAVYLCASSLSYMRDVYNEQFFGPGTRLTVL.